A selection of T cell receptor beta chains follows, all from one sample in a study of post-analysis software for immune sequencing data. Each CDR3 protein is one row after TCRdb ran MiXCR on the PCR reads. The table has 450,000 or so distinct CDR3 sequences, under 55% seen once. The source material was blood. The receptor set was obtained from a girl under 18 with multiple sclerosis. The CDR3 runs from the conserved cysteine through the conserved F or W. D genes are given only for firm matches. Clone sizes are given selectively: once, few, many, or a class where the clone is expanded.

J	D	V	size	DNA	CDR3
TRBJ1-1	-	TRBV5-1	-	TGCGCCAGCAGCTCCGGGCTAGAGAACACTGAAGCTTTCTTT	CASSSGLENTEAFF
TRBJ2-3	TRBD2	TRBV4-1	few	TGCGCCAGCAGCCAAGAACACCCTAGCGGGAGGGCTGGAGGTACGCAGTATTTT	CASSQEHPSGRAGGTQYF
TRBJ2-7	-	TRBV28	few	TGTGCCGGCACCGCTGCTAGCGACTCCTACGAGCAGTACTTC	CAGTAASDSYEQYF
TRBJ2-7	-	TRBV5-1	-	TGCGCCAGCAGCTTGGGGGCTAGCACCTACGAGCAGTACTTC	CASSLGASTYEQYF
TRBJ2-4	TRBD2	TRBV28	-	TGTGCCAGCAGTTCCTCGGGAGGTACAAACATTCAGTACTTC	CASSSSGGTNIQYF
TRBJ1-2	-	TRBV6-4	-	TGTGCCAGCACCCCAGGGTATCAGATGGAAGGATCTGGCTACACCTTC	CASTPGYQMEGSGYTF
TRBJ2-5	TRBD1	TRBV5-1	-	TGCGCCAGCCGCCCTACCCCAGGGGGCGGATTGGAGACCCAGTACTTC	CASRPTPGGGLETQYF
TRBJ2-1	TRBD2	TRBV10-3	few	TGTGCCATCAGTGAGTCCGGGGCGGGAGAGAACAATGAGCAGTTCTTC	CAISESGAGENNEQFF
TRBJ2-1	-	TRBV29-1	-	TGCAGCGTTGAATCCAACCACAATGAGCAGTTCTTC	CSVESNHNEQFF
TRBJ1-2	TRBD1	TRBV7-8	-	TGTGCCAGCAGCTTAGTCAGCGGGGACAGGGGGCGAGACTATGGCTACACCTTC	CASSLVSGDRGRDYGYTF
TRBJ2-7	-	TRBV29-1	-	TGCAGCGTTGATTTGGTAGGGGAGCAGTACTTC	CSVDLVGEQYF
TRBJ2-3	TRBD2	TRBV20-1	-	TGCAGTGCTTGGGGCCCGCGGGAGGATACGCAGTATTTT	CSAWGPREDTQYF
TRBJ1-1	-	TRBV20-1	-	TGCAGTGCTAGAGGTCTAAGGGCTGAAGCTTTCTTT	CSARGLRAEAFF
TRBJ1-2	TRBD1	TRBV12-5	-	TGTGCTAGTGGTTTGTCAGGGGGCGGCTACACCTTC	CASGLSGGGYTF
TRBJ1-1	-	TRBV29-1	-	TGCAGCGCTGGACGGTTGAACACTGAAGCTTTCTTT	CSAGRLNTEAFF
TRBJ2-7	-	TRBV20-1	many	TGCAGTGCTAGAGAGGGAGGGGGCTCCTACGAGCAGTACTTC	CSAREGGGSYEQYF
TRBJ2-6	-	TRBV5-1	once	TGCGCCAGCAGCTTGGTTATGGACTCTGGGGCCAACGTCCTGACTTTC	CASSLVMDSGANVLTF
TRBJ2-1	TRBD2	TRBV3-1	-	TGTGCCAGCAGCCAATCGGGGACTAGCTTATCCTACAATGAGCAGTTCTTC	CASSQSGTSLSYNEQFF
TRBJ2-3	TRBD2	TRBV4-1	few	TGCGCCAGCAGCACCAAAAGCGGGAGTATCGCAGATACGCAGTATTTT	CASSTKSGSIADTQYF
TRBJ1-5	-	TRBV7-3	-	TGTGCCAGCAGCCCAGTAATACAGGGCGAAAGCAATCAGCCCCAGCATTTT	CASSPVIQGESNQPQHF
TRBJ2-1	TRBD2	TRBV5-1	-	TGCGCCAGCAGCTTTGGTAGCGGGAATAGAAATGAGCAGTTCTTC	CASSFGSGNRNEQFF
TRBJ2-5	TRBD2	TRBV27	few	TGTGCCAGCAATGAACTAGCGGGATTTGAAGAGACCCAGTACTTC	CASNELAGFEETQYF
TRBJ2-3	-	TRBV24-1	few	TGTGCCACCAGTGAGGACAGCAGCACAGATACGCAGTATTTT	CATSEDSSTDTQYF
TRBJ2-7	-	TRBV20-1	-	TGCAGTGCTAGAGATCAGCAGGGGCTGTCCTACGAGCAGTACTTC	CSARDQQGLSYEQYF
TRBJ2-1	-	TRBV7-6	once	TGTGCCAGCAGGCCTGACCCTCCGAGCTCCTACAATGAGCAGTTCTTC	CASRPDPPSSYNEQFF
TRBJ2-7	-	TRBV7-9	few	TGTGCCAGCACCAGTATCTCAGGCTACGAGCAGTACTTC	CASTSISGYEQYF
TRBJ2-5	-	TRBV20-1	-	TGCAGCGGCATAGCGCCAAACCAAGAGGCCCAGTACTTC	CSGIAPNQEAQYF
TRBJ2-7	TRBD2	TRBV7-2	-	TGTGCCAGCAGCTTGGGCCTAGCGGGCATCTACGAGCAGTACTTC	CASSLGLAGIYEQYF
TRBJ1-1	-	TRBV5-1	-	TGCGCCAGCAGCTTGGGTTCGGTTTCGAACACTGAAGCTTTCTTT	CASSLGSVSNTEAFF
TRBJ2-5	-	TRBV11-2	-	TGTGCCAGCAGCTCGTTGACAGAGGTTCAAGAGACCCAGTACTTC	CASSSLTEVQETQYF
TRBJ2-1	TRBD1	TRBV15	-	TGTGCCACCAGCTCTACCGGGACAGGGGCGCATGAGCAGTTCTTC	CATSSTGTGAHEQFF
TRBJ2-7	TRBD2	TRBV28	-	TGTGCCAGCAGTCGGACTAGCGGGAACTACGAGCAGTACTTC	CASSRTSGNYEQYF
TRBJ1-2	-	TRBV5-1	few	TGCGCCAGCAGCTTGGGAGGGGATATCTATGGCTACACCTTC	CASSLGGDIYGYTF
TRBJ1-2	-	TRBV24-1	few	TGTGCCACCAGTTCCCTCTATGGCTACACCTTC	CATSSLYGYTF
TRBJ2-5	-	TRBV15	few	TGTGCCACCAGCAGAGATAGGGGATCCCAAGAGACCCAGTACTTC	CATSRDRGSQETQYF
TRBJ2-5	TRBD2	TRBV7-9	-	TGTGCCAGCAGCTTAGGGGGGGGACTCCAAGAGACCCAGTACTTC	CASSLGGGLQETQYF
TRBJ1-6	-	TRBV5-1	few	TGCGCCAGCAGCCCTATCCGGACAGCCAGAAATTCACCCCTCCACTTT	CASSPIRTARNSPLHF
TRBJ2-1	-	TRBV14	-	TGTGCCAGCAGTTTGTTAGGGGGAGTAAGCTTCAATGAGCAGTTCTTC	CASSLLGGVSFNEQFF
TRBJ2-7	-	TRBV25-1	many	TGTGCCAGCAGTAACCTGGGTTACGAGCAGTACTTC	CASSNLGYEQYF
TRBJ1-2	-	TRBV10-3	-	TGTGCCATCAGTGAGCCTAACCGGGACCAAAACTATGGCTACACCTTC	CAISEPNRDQNYGYTF
TRBJ1-1	-	TRBV4-2	few	TGTGCCAGCAGCCAAGGGGTCGGCGGGAACACTGAAGCTTTCTTT	CASSQGVGGNTEAFF
TRBJ2-7	-	TRBV5-6	-	TGTGCCAGCAGCTTGGGTATGGGGCTTGGAACCTACGAGCAGTACTTC	CASSLGMGLGTYEQYF
TRBJ2-5	TRBD2	TRBV10-3	-	TGTGCCATCAGTGAGGGACTAGCGGGAGCGGAGACCCAGTACTTC	CAISEGLAGAETQYF
TRBJ2-1	-	TRBV30	-	TGTGCCTGGAGTGGGATAAACAATGAGCAGTTCTTC	CAWSGINNEQFF
TRBJ1-5	-	TRBV7-9	-	TGTGCCAGCAGCTTAGATTTGGTAGATCAGCCCCAGCATTTT	CASSLDLVDQPQHF
TRBJ2-5	TRBD1	TRBV4-1	-	TGCGCCAGCAGCCAAGATGGACAGGGGGTGGGCCAAGAGACCCAGTACTTC	CASSQDGQGVGQETQYF
TRBJ2-3	-	TRBV7-3	-	TGTGCCAGCAGCTTAAAGGGTATTACAGATACGCAGTATTTT	CASSLKGITDTQYF
TRBJ1-6	-	TRBV12-3/TRBV12-4	-	TGTGCCAGCGGCTGGACAGACTATAATTCACCCCTCCACTTT	CASGWTDYNSPLHF